The present TCR beta chain was sequenced within a study of CD8+ T cells in alopecia areata. The sequencing template was cDNA reverse transcribed from extracted RNA. Data came from immunoSEQ multiplex PCR; TCRdb stores just in-frame clones and leaves some out. The sample contains 150,000 or so clones, about nine tenths of which appear only once. The germline V gene encodes CDR1 MNHNS and CDR2 SASEGT. Trimming removed 7 bases at V and 4 bases at J, with 8 bases between. CDR3 length equals 11 residues. The V call is TRBV6-1, the J call TRBJ2-7; no clear D. The sequence was obtained from a human donor with alopecia areata. The sample was CD8+ T cells sorted from blood, taken at week 0. DNA of the CDR3: TGTGCCAGCATGAGCTTTTACGAGCAGTACTTC. Translated: CASMSFYEQYF.